This T cell receptor (beta chain) was captured in a study of CD4 and CD8 cells across lung adenocarcinoma regions. Donors had localized lung adenocarcinoma, a non-small cell lung cancer. One entry per CDR3 protein, called by TCRdb with MiXCR from the PCR reads. This repertoire shows 20,000 to 25,000 distinct CDR3 sequences, over 50% found once; its top ten account for over 25%. Germline CDR1 MGHRA, CDR2 YSYEKL. V lost 1 base, J lost 2 bases, and 1 base stayed unmatched. The CDR3 spans 15 residues. Sequencing used CD8+ T cells from the center of a lung tumor. This clonotype was sampled from a female donor with lung adenocarcinoma. The CD4 and CD8 labels of this study may be unreliable. The genes are TRBV4-1 and TRBJ2-5, with 10 nucleotides matching TRBD2. In DNA form, the CDR3 reads TGCGCCAGCAGCCAAGCGGGACTAGCGCAAGAGACCCAGTACTTC. Translating gives CASSQAGLAQETQYF.